This T cell receptor (beta chain) was profiled in a study of shared clonotypes between healthy human individuals. About the research overall: Three men and a couple of women, aged 18 to 49, were donors. Study-level results: For naive CD4 cells, 4.5% to 6.5% of clonotypes were shared across a handful of donors.

Sequencing used immunoSEQ multiplex PCR; TCRdb keeps in-frame clones, though not all of them. The sample carries approximately 600,000 clones, around 95% recorded once. It was CD45RO-negative cells, positively selected for CCR7, that made up naive CD8 cells, with terminally differentiated effector memory CD45RA+ cells excluded. Healthy and HIV-negative, the adult donors had no recent acute infections or vaccinations. Trimming cost V 4 bases and J 3 bases, with 18 bases left between them. This CDR3 contains 16 residues. The germline gives CDR1 SGDLS, CDR2 YYNGEE. As for this clone: Antigen unknown.

Sequencing input: naive CD8+ T cells sorted from blood. This sequence was found in a woman in her twenties or thirties in good health. This chain links TRBV9 with TRBJ2-3; tentative D call: TRBD2 (5 bases). The CDR3 protein is CASSPPRGRKTDTQYF. As DNA, the CDR3 is TGTGCCAGCAGCCCCCCCCGGGGTAGGAAGACAGATACGCAGTATTTT.